This is a list of T cell receptor beta chains from one sample in a study of OX40 agonist ivuxolimab in advanced cancers. Generated by immunoSEQ multiplex PCR, the TCRdb table keeps only in-frame clones and is missing some. The sample has tens of thousands of clones, 86% seen once. The material was CD4+ or CD8+ T cells sorted from blood, obtained in a trial of the OX40 agonist ivuxolimab. Receptors originate from an adult with an advanced solid tumor such as melanoma, head and neck, liver or kidney cancer. Both conserved end residues are part of each CDR3. A D gene is named only where the DNA matches it firmly. Only part of the rows carry a size: once, few, many, or a class if the clone is expanded.

v_gene: TRBV6-1
j_gene: TRBJ1-1
d_gene: -
abundance: -
CDR3aa: CASSEAVNTEAFF
CDR3nt: TGTGCCAGCAGTGAAGCTGTGAACACTGAAGCTTTCTTT

v_gene: TRBV28
j_gene: TRBJ1-5
d_gene: -
abundance: -
CDR3aa: CASRPGTQWGQPQHF
CDR3nt: TGTGCCAGCAGACCCGGGACCCAATGGGGGCAGCCCCAGCATTTT

v_gene: TRBV5-6
j_gene: TRBJ2-1
d_gene: TRBD1
abundance: -
CDR3aa: CASSFPGQGYNEQFF
CDR3nt: TGTGCCAGCAGCTTCCCGGGACAGGGCTACAATGAGCAGTTCTTC

v_gene: TRBV11-2
j_gene: TRBJ1-1
d_gene: -
abundance: few
CDR3aa: CASSLAAEAFF
CDR3nt: TGTGCCAGCAGCTTAGCTGCTGAAGCTTTCTTT

v_gene: TRBV27
j_gene: TRBJ2-3
d_gene: -
abundance: once
CDR3aa: CASSLTTRVPLDTQYF
CDR3nt: TGTGCCAGCAGTTTAACGACTAGGGTCCCGCTAGATACGCAGTATTTT

v_gene: TRBV4-2
j_gene: TRBJ2-7
d_gene: TRBD1
abundance: -
CDR3aa: CASSPGSFWDRNSYEQYF
CDR3nt: TGTGCCAGCAGCCCAGGTTCATTTTGGGACAGAAATTCCTACGAGCAGTACTTC

v_gene: TRBV28
j_gene: TRBJ2-7
d_gene: -
abundance: -
CDR3aa: CASSSPSRLGIYEQYF
CDR3nt: TGTGCCAGCAGTTCTCCCTCGCGACTAGGTATCTACGAGCAGTACTTC

v_gene: TRBV7-6
j_gene: TRBJ2-1
d_gene: -
abundance: -
CDR3aa: CASSLLGGYNEQFF
CDR3nt: TGTGCCAGCAGCTTATTAGGGGGGTACAATGAGCAGTTCTTC

v_gene: TRBV7-3
j_gene: TRBJ2-3
d_gene: -
abundance: -
CDR3aa: CASSTIVTDTQYF
CDR3nt: TGTGCCAGCAGCACCATCGTAACAGATACGCAGTATTTT

v_gene: TRBV19
j_gene: TRBJ2-1
d_gene: TRBD2
abundance: -
CDR3aa: CASSNSGGADREQFF
CDR3nt: TGTGCCAGTAGTAATAGCGGGGGGGCCGATCGTGAGCAGTTCTTC

v_gene: TRBV9
j_gene: TRBJ2-7
d_gene: TRBD1
abundance: once
CDR3aa: CASSVAGGTHEQYF
CDR3nt: TGTGCCAGCAGCGTAGCAGGGGGCACGCACGAGCAGTACTTC

v_gene: TRBV4-1
j_gene: TRBJ2-7
d_gene: TRBD2
abundance: -
CDR3aa: CASSQEATSGGYSYEQYF
CDR3nt: TGCGCCAGCAGCCAAGAAGCGACTAGCGGGGGCTACTCCTACGAGCAGTACTTC

v_gene: TRBV2
j_gene: TRBJ1-5
d_gene: TRBD1
abundance: -
CDR3aa: CASRAGTGSREPQHF
CDR3nt: TGTGCCAGCAGAGCCGGGACAGGGTCCCGCGAACCCCAGCATTTT

v_gene: TRBV28
j_gene: TRBJ2-5
d_gene: TRBD1
abundance: -
CDR3aa: CASSFPTGGEGETQYF
CDR3nt: TGTGCCAGCAGTTTCCCTACAGGGGGCGAAGGAGAGACCCAGTACTTC

v_gene: TRBV28
j_gene: TRBJ2-7
d_gene: -
abundance: few
CDR3aa: CASSLDGQWEYF
CDR3nt: TGTGCCAGCAGTTTAGACGGTCAATGGGAGTACTTC

v_gene: TRBV4-1
j_gene: TRBJ2-5
d_gene: TRBD1
abundance: -
CDR3aa: CASSPGQGAGETQYF
CDR3nt: TGCGCCAGCAGCCCGGGACAGGGGGCAGGGGAGACCCAGTACTTC

v_gene: TRBV7-3
j_gene: TRBJ2-1
d_gene: -
abundance: -
CDR3aa: CASSLTGNLGNEQFF
CDR3nt: TGTGCCAGCAGCTTAACAGGGAATTTAGGCAATGAGCAGTTCTTC

v_gene: TRBV10-3
j_gene: TRBJ1-5
d_gene: TRBD1
abundance: -
CDR3aa: CAISESTGGDQPQHF
CDR3nt: TGTGCCATCAGTGAGTCGACAGGGGGGGATCAGCCCCAGCATTTT

v_gene: TRBV27
j_gene: TRBJ2-6
d_gene: -
abundance: -
CDR3aa: CASTLDFTGANVLTF
CDR3nt: TGTGCCAGCACCTTGGACTTTACTGGGGCCAACGTCCTGACTTTC

v_gene: TRBV7-6
j_gene: TRBJ2-1
d_gene: TRBD2
abundance: once
CDR3aa: CASSLIAGGYNEQFF
CDR3nt: TGTGCCAGCAGCTTAATAGCGGGAGGCTACAATGAGCAGTTCTTC

v_gene: TRBV28
j_gene: TRBJ2-5
d_gene: -
abundance: -
CDR3aa: CASSLPPWGDQETQYF
CDR3nt: TGTGCCAGCAGTTTACCACCCTGGGGGGACCAAGAGACCCAGTACTTC

v_gene: TRBV11-2
j_gene: TRBJ2-3
d_gene: -
abundance: -
CDR3aa: CASSLGGDTQYF
CDR3nt: TGTGCCAGCAGCTTAGGGGGAGATACGCAGTATTTT

v_gene: TRBV27
j_gene: TRBJ2-4
d_gene: -
abundance: -
CDR3aa: CASSSPPRLAKNIQYF
CDR3nt: TGTGCCAGCAGTTCGCCCCCTCGCTTAGCCAAAAACATTCAGTACTTC

v_gene: TRBV6-5
j_gene: TRBJ2-7
d_gene: TRBD2
abundance: -
CDR3aa: CASSWGGSGYEQYF
CDR3nt: TGTGCCAGCAGTTGGGGGGGTAGCGGCTACGAGCAGTACTTC

v_gene: TRBV11-3
j_gene: TRBJ2-7
d_gene: -
abundance: -
CDR3aa: CASSSPPIHEQYF
CDR3nt: TGTGCCAGCAGCTCACCCCCCATCCACGAGCAGTACTTC

v_gene: TRBV28
j_gene: TRBJ1-6
d_gene: -
abundance: -
CDR3aa: CASVRYGNSPLHF
CDR3nt: TGTGCCTCTGTTCGATACGGGAATTCACCCCTCCACTTT

v_gene: TRBV13
j_gene: TRBJ2-1
d_gene: -
abundance: -
CDR3aa: CASSHEESRQFF
CDR3nt: TGTGCCAGCAGCCATGAGGAGAGTAGGCAGTTCTTC

v_gene: TRBV10-3
j_gene: TRBJ2-7
d_gene: TRBD1
abundance: -
CDR3aa: CAIRAGGSYEQYF
CDR3nt: TGTGCCATCAGGGCAGGGGGTTCCTACGAGCAGTACTTC

v_gene: TRBV6-4
j_gene: TRBJ1-5
d_gene: -
abundance: -
CDR3aa: CASSEGSNQPQHF
CDR3nt: TGTGCCAGCAGCGAGGGGAGCAATCAGCCCCAGCATTTT

v_gene: TRBV11-2
j_gene: TRBJ2-1
d_gene: TRBD2
abundance: -
CDR3aa: CASSLAGLAGVNEQFF
CDR3nt: TGTGCCAGCAGCTTAGCGGGACTAGCGGGGGTCAATGAGCAGTTCTTC

v_gene: TRBV5-6
j_gene: TRBJ2-7
d_gene: TRBD2
abundance: -
CDR3aa: CASNAREGFHEQYF
CDR3nt: TGTGCCAGCAACGCGAGGGAGGGATTCCACGAGCAGTACTTC

v_gene: TRBV4-2
j_gene: TRBJ1-1
d_gene: -
abundance: -
CDR3aa: CASSPSLQGNTEAFF
CDR3nt: TGTGCCAGCAGCCCGTCCCTACAGGGGAACACTGAAGCTTTCTTT